The TCR beta chain described here comes from a study of beta chain features in type 1 diabetes. Study summary: Age, gender and cell yields were alike across patients and healthy donors.

Findings and limits, study-wide: Within each of all four CD4+ subsets, Type 1 diabetes patients had TCRB CDR3s that were moderately but significantly shorter.

CDR3 length equals 15 residues. Trimming left V 5 bases short and J 2 bases short, with 15 bases between. Germline CDR1 is SGHAT and CDR2 is FQNNGV. The isolated RNA, all of it, was reverse transcribed, so expressed TCRB transcripts were what got sequenced. Some clones are missing from TCRdb's copy, which holds only in-frame ones; the method was immunoSEQ multiplex PCR. The sample has around 100,000 clones, 25% to 35% seen once; the top ten hold about 0.49%. As to this clone: Its antigen is not known.

This TCR was recovered from a woman younger than 35 with type 1 diabetes. The sequenced sample was central memory CD4+ T cells from blood. The rearrangement joins TRBV11-2 to TRBJ1-2; no definite D call. Written as DNA, the CDR3 is TGTGCCAGCAGCCCCACGGTGCCAACCAACTATGGCTACACCTTC. It translates to CASSPTVPTNYGYTF.